The clone carrying this TCR beta chain was seen only a few times. Its antigen is still unknown. This sample was included in a study of cytomegalovirus exposure and HLA in healthy donors. The primer mix had 60 Vbeta and 13 Jbeta primers. How the authors handled the data: Roughly 73 million unique TCR beta chains, about 10 million of them shared, were counted by a later analysis. The assay was immunoSEQ multiplex PCR, and TCRdb's table has in-frame clones only and misses some. The V and J calls and clone size are taken from that table; D and trimming were inferred from the DNA. The repertoire holds 150,000 or so clones, with around 78% as singletons. Study conclusions and caveats: Later, an analysis found that common viral pathogens appeared to be linked with several of the most significant clusters. When analyzed later, a missense DCLRE1C variant was found to be linked to TCR beta V- and J-gene trimming.

CDR3 length: 14 amino acids. Germline V gene sequence: CDR1 MNHEY, CDR2 SVGAGI. V shed 6 bases and J shed 5 bases, with 16 bases lying between them. The source is a man aged 40-49 years in good health and CMV-seropositive. The J gene is TRBJ1-1, the V gene TRBV6-5; D may be TRBD1 (5 bases). The sample taken for sequencing was PBMCs. The DNA of the CDR3 is TGTGCCAGCAGAGTCCGGGGGGTTGGGACTGAAGCTTTCTTT. Translating it yields CASRVRGVGTEAFF.